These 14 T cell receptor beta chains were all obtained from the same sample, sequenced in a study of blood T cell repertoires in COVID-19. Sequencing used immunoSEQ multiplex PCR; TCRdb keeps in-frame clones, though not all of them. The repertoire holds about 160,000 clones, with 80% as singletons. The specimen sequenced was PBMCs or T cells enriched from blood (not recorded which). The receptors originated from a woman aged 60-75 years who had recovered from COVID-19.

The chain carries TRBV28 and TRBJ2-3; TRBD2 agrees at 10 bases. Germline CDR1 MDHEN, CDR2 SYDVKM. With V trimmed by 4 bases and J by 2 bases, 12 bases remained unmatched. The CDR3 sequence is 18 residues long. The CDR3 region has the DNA TGTGCCAGCAGTTCCGACTTTGGCCTAGCGGGGGACACAGATACGCAGTATTTT. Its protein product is CASSSDFGLAGDTDTQYF.

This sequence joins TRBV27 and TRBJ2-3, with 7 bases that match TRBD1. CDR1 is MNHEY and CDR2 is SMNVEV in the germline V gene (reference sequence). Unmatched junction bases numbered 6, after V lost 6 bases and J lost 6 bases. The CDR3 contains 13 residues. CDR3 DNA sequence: TGTGCCAGCAGCAAACTGACAGGGGATACGCAGTATTTT. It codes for CASSKLTGDTQYF.

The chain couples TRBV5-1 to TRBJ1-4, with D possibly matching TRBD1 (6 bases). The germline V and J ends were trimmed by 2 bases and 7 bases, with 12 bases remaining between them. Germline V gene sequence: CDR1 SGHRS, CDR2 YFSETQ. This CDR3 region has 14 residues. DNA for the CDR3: TGCGCCAGCAGCTTTTCCAGGGGCGGTGAAAAACTGTTTTTT. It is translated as CASSFSRGGEKLFF.

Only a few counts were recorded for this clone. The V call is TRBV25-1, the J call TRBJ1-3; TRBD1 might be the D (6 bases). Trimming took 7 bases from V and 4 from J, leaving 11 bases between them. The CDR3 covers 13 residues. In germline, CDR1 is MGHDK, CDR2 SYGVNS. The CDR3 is CASTGGGGNTIYF. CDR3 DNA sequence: TGTGCCAGCACCGGGGGGGGCGGAAACACCATATATTTT.

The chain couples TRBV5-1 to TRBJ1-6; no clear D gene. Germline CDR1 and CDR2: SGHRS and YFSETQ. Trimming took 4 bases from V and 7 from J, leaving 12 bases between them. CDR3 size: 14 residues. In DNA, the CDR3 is TGCGCCAGCAGCAAGGGTGAGGGCAATTCACCCCTCCACTTT. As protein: CASSKGEGNSPLHF.

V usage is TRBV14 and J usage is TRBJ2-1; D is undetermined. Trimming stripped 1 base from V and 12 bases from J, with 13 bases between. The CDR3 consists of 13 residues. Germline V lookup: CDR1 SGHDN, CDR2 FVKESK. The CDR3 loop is CASSQVLVPRQFF. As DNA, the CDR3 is TGTGCCAGCAGCCAAGTGCTTGTACCGAGGCAGTTCTTC.

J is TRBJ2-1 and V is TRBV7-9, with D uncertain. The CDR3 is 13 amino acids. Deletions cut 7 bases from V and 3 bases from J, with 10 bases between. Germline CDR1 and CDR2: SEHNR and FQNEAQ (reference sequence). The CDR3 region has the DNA TGTGCCAGCACCCGCGAGCTCTACAATGAGCAGTTCTTC. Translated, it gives CASTRELYNEQFF.

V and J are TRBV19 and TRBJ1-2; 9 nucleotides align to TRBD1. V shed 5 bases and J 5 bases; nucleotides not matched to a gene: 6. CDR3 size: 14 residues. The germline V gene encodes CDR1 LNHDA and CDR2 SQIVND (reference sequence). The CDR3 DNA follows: TGTGCCAGTAGTCGTCCGGGACAGGGATATGGCTACACCTTC. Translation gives CASSRPGQGYGYTF.

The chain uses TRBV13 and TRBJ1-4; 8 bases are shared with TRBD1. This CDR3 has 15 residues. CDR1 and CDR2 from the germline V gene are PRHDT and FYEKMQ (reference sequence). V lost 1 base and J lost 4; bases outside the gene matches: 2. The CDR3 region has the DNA TGTGCCAGCAGCTTAGTGGGGACAGGTAATGAAAAACTGTTTTTT. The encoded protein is CASSLVGTGNEKLFF.

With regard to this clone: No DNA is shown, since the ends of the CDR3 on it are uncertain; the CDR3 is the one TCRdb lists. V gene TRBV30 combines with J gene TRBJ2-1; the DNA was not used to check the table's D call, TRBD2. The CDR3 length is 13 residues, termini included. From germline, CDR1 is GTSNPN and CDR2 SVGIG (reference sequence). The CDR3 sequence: CAWSVGGGASLFF.

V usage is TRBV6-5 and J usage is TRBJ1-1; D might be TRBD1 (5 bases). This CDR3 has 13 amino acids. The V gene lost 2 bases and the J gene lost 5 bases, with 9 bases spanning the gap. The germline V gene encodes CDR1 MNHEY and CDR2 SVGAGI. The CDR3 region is CASSYQGLTEAFF. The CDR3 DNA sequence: TGTGCCAGCAGTTACCAGGGACTTACTGAAGCTTTCTTT.

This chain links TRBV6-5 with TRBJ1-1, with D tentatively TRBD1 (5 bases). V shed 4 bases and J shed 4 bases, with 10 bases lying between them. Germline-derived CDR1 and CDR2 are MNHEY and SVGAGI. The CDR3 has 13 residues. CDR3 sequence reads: CASSLSRGTEAFF. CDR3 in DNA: TGTGCCAGCAGTTTATCTAGGGGCACTGAAGCTTTCTTT.

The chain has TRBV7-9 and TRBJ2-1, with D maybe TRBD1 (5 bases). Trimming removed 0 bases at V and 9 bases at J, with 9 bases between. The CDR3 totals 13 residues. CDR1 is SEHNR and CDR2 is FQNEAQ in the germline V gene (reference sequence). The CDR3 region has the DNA TGTGCCAGCAGCTTAGCGCGTCAGGGTGAGCAGTTCTTC. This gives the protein CASSLARQGEQFF.

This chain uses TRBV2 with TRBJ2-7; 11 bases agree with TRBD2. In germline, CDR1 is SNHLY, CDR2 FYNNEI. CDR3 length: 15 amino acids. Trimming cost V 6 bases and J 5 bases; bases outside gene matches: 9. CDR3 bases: TGTGCCAGCAGGCCCAATCTAGCGGGGGGACACGAGCAGTACTTC. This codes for CASRPNLAGGHEQYF.